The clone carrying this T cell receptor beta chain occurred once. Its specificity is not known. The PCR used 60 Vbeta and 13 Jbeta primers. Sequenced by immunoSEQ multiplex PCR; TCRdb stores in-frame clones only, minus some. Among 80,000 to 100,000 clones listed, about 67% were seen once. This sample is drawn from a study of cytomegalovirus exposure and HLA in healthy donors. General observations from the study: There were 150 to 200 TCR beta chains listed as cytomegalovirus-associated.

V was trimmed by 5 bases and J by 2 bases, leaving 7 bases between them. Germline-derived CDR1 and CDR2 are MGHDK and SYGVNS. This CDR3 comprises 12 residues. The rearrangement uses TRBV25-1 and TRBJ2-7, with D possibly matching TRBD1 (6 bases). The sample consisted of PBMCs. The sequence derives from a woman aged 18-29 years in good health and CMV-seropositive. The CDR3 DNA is TGTGCCAGCAGTACAGGGACCTACGAGCAGTACTTC. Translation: CASSTGTYEQYF.